The 9 T cell receptor beta chains presented below share a single source sample, sequenced in a study of kidney transplant recipient with SARS-CoV-2 infection. MiXCR was run by TCRdb on the reads, yielding one entry per CDR3 protein. The sample has approximately 240,000 distinct CDR3 sequences, less than 35% seen once; the top ten hold around 6.8%. Sequencing used a blood sample, obtained at baseline and between days 110 and 120 from a kidney transplant recipient. Source of these receptors: a male patient younger than 45 who had COVID-19 and was a kidney transplant recipient. Some T cells here may be from the graft donor.

This clonotype was detected many times. V gene TRBV3-1 combines with J gene TRBJ1-2; 8 nucleotides line up with TRBD1. The CDR3 runs to 15 residues. From germline, CDR1 is LGHDT and CDR2 YNNKEL (reference sequence). Trimming took 5 bases from V and 3 from J; bases not matched to a gene: 8. CDR3 sequence: CASSYAGTGDYGYTF. In DNA, the CDR3 is TGTGCCAGCAGCTACGCCGGGACAGGAGACTATGGCTACACCTTC. Full variable domain (rest looked up from reference TRBV3-1 and TRBJ1-2): DTAVSQTPKYLVTQMGNDKSIKCEQNLGHDTMYWYKQDSKKFLKIMFSYNNKELIINETVPNRFSPKSPDKAHLNLHINSLELGDSAVYFCASSYAGTGDYGYTFGSGTRLTVV.

This clonotype was counted many times. The chain uses TRBV6-6 and TRBJ1-5; D is unresolved. CDR1 is MNHNY, CDR2 SVGAGI, per germline (reference sequence). V was clipped by 3 bases and J by 7 bases, with 10 bases between them. The CDR3 consists of 13 residues. The CDR3, as DNA: TGTGCCAGCAGTTATTGGGCCGGCCAGCCCCAGCATTTT. Its protein is CASSYWAGQPQHF.

The chain links TRBV19 to TRBJ2-1; 8 bases map to TRBD1. V trimming: 3 bases; J trimming: 2 bases; junction bases outside the gene matches: 3. Germline loops: CDR1 LNHDA, CDR2 SQIVND (reference sequence). This CDR3 has 15 residues. In nucleotides, the CDR3 is TGTGCCAGTAGTATCCAACAGGGGGCCTACAATGAGCAGTTCTTC. This translates into CASSIQQGAYNEQFF.

A note on this clonotype: This may stem from a read error, because a much larger clone lies one nucleotide away. The chain combines TRBV6-2 or TRBV6-3 with TRBJ1-6; D remains unclear. This CDR3 is built from 13 residues. The V gene's germline CDR1 is MNHEY and CDR2 SVGEGT. The CDR3 protein is CACSLKRDSPLHF. The CDR3 DNA reads as TGTGCCTGCAGTTTAAAACGGGATTCACCCCTCCACTTT.

On this clonotype: This may be a read error: a much more frequent sequence differs by one nucleotide. The CDR3 DNA is TGTGCCAGCAGCGACGTCACCAGAGACGGAAAGACCTATGGCCACACCTTC. Translated: CASSDVTRDGKTYGHTF. The chain combines TRBV7-2 with TRBJ1-2; no definite D call. In germline, CDR1 is SGHTA, CDR2 FQGNSA. This CDR3 region has 17 residues.

Of note for this clonotype: A single base separates this from a much larger clone, so it may be a read error. The rearrangement links TRBV12-3 or TRBV12-4 to TRBJ2-1; 9 bases line up with TRBD1. The length of the CDR3 is 18 residues. The CDR3: CASGLEGWGQGNYNEQFF. The CDR3 DNA follows: TGTGCCAGCGGTTTGGAGGGTTGGGGACAGGGAAACTACAATGAGCAGTTCTTC.

Concerning this clonotype itself: A single base separates this from a much larger clone, so it may be a read error. Because it lacks the conserved phenylalanine or tryptophan at the end, this CDR3 is likely a read error. The rearrangement uses TRBV11-3 and TRBJ2-1, with D tentatively TRBD2 (6 bases). V lost 5 bases to trimming and J lost 5 bases, with 19 bases between them. The CDR3 length is 16 residues. CDR1 and CDR2 (germline): SGHNT, YENEEA. The CDR3 sequence is CASSLSIGGSNNEQFL. The DNA for the CDR3 is TGTGCCAGCAGCCTCTCCATTGGGGGGTCCAACAATGAGCAGTTCCTC.

The chain employs TRBV10-3 and TRBJ1-1, with a tentative D call TRBD1 (5 bases). The V end lost 7 bases, the J end lost 3 bases, and 15 bases lay between the germline ends. CDR1 is ENHRY and CDR2 is SYGVKD in the germline V gene. CDR3 length: 14 residues. The CDR3 here is CAIIQGEGDTEAFF. The CDR3, as DNA: TGTGCCATCATCCAGGGAGAAGGGGACACTGAAGCTTTCTTT.

This clonotype was recorded at least ten times. The chain couples TRBV6-1 to TRBJ1-1; no clear D. V was pared by 2 bases and J by 0 bases, with 4 bases between. This CDR3 contains 13 residues. The germline V gene encodes CDR1 MNHNS and CDR2 SASEGT. CDR3 protein: CASSERLNTEAFF. CDR3 sequence (DNA): TGTGCCAGCAGTGAAAGGTTGAACACTGAAGCTTTCTTT.